Described below is a single T cell receptor (beta chain) sequence and its context. The antigen is not known. The CDR3 extends over 13 amino acids. Germline CDR1 is LGHNT and CDR2 is FRNRAP. V was clipped by 2 bases and J by 3 bases, with 8 bases between them. The sample originates from a study of T cell responses to AZD1222 COVID-19 vaccine. Study results and limitations: Clonal diversity may have been underestimated, and the donors were mostly white British, with more females than males. Baseline serology detected seropositivity in only five to seven AZD1222 recipients. Among spike-specific TCRs, nearly half reportedly target unmutated variant regions.

Here immunoSEQ multiplex PCR was the method, and the copy in TCRdb shows in-frame clones only, minus some. This table has some 120,000 clones, about 90% appearing once. The receptor comes from an adult in good health. The gene calls are TRBV12-5 and TRBJ2-7, with D perhaps matching TRBD1 (6 bases). The sequences come from peripheral blood, collected on day 0 of AZD1222 vaccination. This chain's CDR3 is CASGLLTGYEQYF. The DNA for the CDR3 is TGTGCTAGTGGTTTGTTGACAGGCTACGAGCAGTACTTC. The full variable domain, in which reference TRBV12-5 and TRBJ2-7 provide the parts outside the CDR3, is DARVTQTPRHKVTEMGQEVTMRCQPILGHNTVFWYRQTMMQGLELLAYFRNRAPLDDSGMPKDRFSAEMPDATLATLKIQPSEPRDSAVYFCASGLLTGYEQYFGPGTRLTVT.